These 2 T cell receptor beta chains came from one sample sequenced in a study of blood T cell repertoires in COVID-19. Sequencing used immunoSEQ multiplex PCR; TCRdb keeps in-frame clones, though not all of them. The table includes around 130,000 clones, 70% to 85% detected once. The sequenced sample consisted of PBMCs or T cells enriched from blood (not recorded which). The source is a woman between 18 and 29 years old who had been exposed to COVID-19.

The chain is built from TRBV20-1 and TRBJ1-5; tentative D call: TRBD1 (6 bases). The CDR3 runs to 15 residues. Trimming cost V 3 bases and J 8 bases, with 20 bases left between them. Germline V gene sequence: CDR1 DFQATT, CDR2 SNEGSKA (reference sequence). This chain's CDR3 is CSASPRDIVSEPQHF. CDR3 bases: TGCAGTGCTAGTCCTAGGGACATCGTATCGGAGCCCCAGCATTTT.

The V and J genes are TRBV15 and TRBJ1-5; 8 bases align to TRBD1. CDR3 size: 15 residues. The V and J ends lost 5 bases and 2 bases, in that order; junction bases with no gene match: 5. Germline loops: CDR1 LNHNV, CDR2 YYDKDF (reference sequence). For the CDR3, the DNA is TGTGCCACCAGCCCGGACAGGGTACGCAATCAGCCCCAGCATTTT. Its translation is CATSPDRVRNQPQHF.